Presented here are 15 T cell receptor beta chains from one specimen sequenced in a study of blood T cell repertoires in COVID-19. The method was immunoSEQ multiplex PCR; TCRdb's version includes in-frame clones alone and lacks a portion of them. The table records approximately 58,000 clones, around 90% of them present only once. Sequenced input: peripheral blood. These receptors were obtained from a woman aged 80 or over with active COVID-19.

This clone was seen a single time. The chain joins TRBV10-3 to TRBJ2-1; 8 bases agree with TRBD2. Germline CDR1 reads ENHRY; CDR2 reads SYGVKD. CDR3 size: 14 residues. V lost 6 bases, J lost 3 bases, and 4 bases stayed unmatched. This CDR3 reads CAIRKRESYNEQFF. The CDR3 region has the DNA TGTGCCATCAGAAAGCGGGAGAGCTACAATGAGCAGTTCTTC.

The chain employs TRBV19 and TRBJ1-4; no reliable D call. The germline gives CDR1 LNHDA, CDR2 SQIVND (reference sequence). The ends were cut back, 3 bases at V and 0 bases at J, with 5 bases in the middle. The CDR3 totals 14 residues. CDR3 loop: CASSMTSTNEKLFF. CDR3 coding DNA: TGTGCCAGTAGTATGACATCAACTAATGAAAAACTGTTTTTT.

This rearrangement joins TRBV7-6 to TRBJ2-7; a weak D match, TRBD2 (5 bases). The CDR3 sequence is 14 residues long. Trimming removed 2 bases at V and 5 bases at J, with 13 bases between. CDR1 SGHVS and CDR2 FNYEAQ come from the germline V gene. The CDR3 DNA follows: TGTGCCAGCAGCTTATTCGCGGGTAAGGACGAGCAGTACTTC. Its protein is CASSLFAGKDEQYF.

V usage is TRBV6-5 and J usage is TRBJ1-2; D perhaps matches TRBD1 (6 bases). Germline V gives CDR1 MNHEY, CDR2 SVGAGI. Trimming stripped 5 bases from V and 2 bases from J, with 12 bases between. There are 14 residues in the CDR3. CDR3 sequence (DNA): TGTGCCAGCAGTACCCCACAGGGAAACTATGGCTACACCTTC. It translates to CASSTPQGNYGYTF.

The chain has TRBV15 and TRBJ2-5; 7 nucleotides match TRBD2. The CDR3 runs to 16 residues. CDR1 and CDR2 from the germline V gene are LNHNV and YYDKDF (reference sequence). Losses at the gene ends were 4 bases for V and 3 bases for J; bases not matched to a gene: 11. The CDR3 region has the DNA TGTGCCACCAGCATCCTATGGGGAGGGCCCAAAGAGACCCAGTACTTC. Its protein product is CATSILWGGPKETQYF.

This chain uses TRBV5-5 with TRBJ2-7; 9 bases agree with TRBD2. J gave up 3 bases and V 5 bases, and 9 bases lay outside the gene matches. The CDR3 consists of 15 residues. CDR1 and CDR2 from the germline V gene are SGHKS and YYEKEE (reference sequence). CDR3 sequence reads: CASSWTGTSSYEQYF. The CDR3, as DNA: TGTGCCAGCAGTTGGACCGGGACTAGCAGCTACGAGCAGTACTTC.

The gene calls are TRBV28 and TRBJ1-4; maybe TRBD1 (6 bases). This CDR3 is 17 amino acids long. Trimming pared 2 bases from V and 0 bases from J, leaving 13 bases between. Germline V gene data show CDR1 as MDHEN and CDR2 as SYDVKM. The CDR3 protein is CASSLAQGSSTNEKLFF. DNA for the CDR3: TGTGCCAGCAGTTTAGCGCAGGGGTCCTCAACTAATGAAAAACTGTTTTTT.

The gene calls are TRBV6-1 and TRBJ2-1; TRBD2 aligns across 13 bases. Germline lookup yields CDR1 MNHNS and CDR2 SASEGT. The length of the CDR3 is 16 residues. V lost 3 bases to trimming and J lost 9 bases; unmatched junction nucleotides: 8. CDR3 protein: CASSDEWGLAGREQFF. For the CDR3, the DNA is TGTGCCAGCAGTGACGAGTGGGGACTAGCGGGGCGTGAGCAGTTCTTC.

CDR3 amino acids: CASSPERLGTDTQYF. The CDR3 DNA follows: TGTGCCAGCTCACCAGAACGACTGGGCACAGATACGCAGTATTTT. V usage is TRBV18 and J usage is TRBJ2-3, with unresolved D. The germline V and J ends were trimmed by 2 bases and 1 base, with 10 bases remaining between them. Germline V gives CDR1 KGHSH, CDR2 LQKENI. The CDR3 loop spans 15 amino acids.

The J gene is TRBJ2-5, the V gene TRBV25-1; the match to TRBD1 covers 8 bases. Trimming at V came to 3 bases and at J to 1 base, leaving 4 bases not matched to a gene. Germline values: CDR1 MGHDK, CDR2 SYGVNS. This CDR3 comprises 15 residues. CDR3 amino acids: CASSDPGQGQETQYF. CDR3 bases: TGTGCCAGCAGTGATCCCGGACAGGGCCAAGAGACCCAGTACTTC.

A few counts support this clone. V usage is TRBV7-9 and J usage is TRBJ2-7; D perhaps matches TRBD1 (6 bases). This CDR3 contains 16 residues. Germline V gives CDR1 SEHNR, CDR2 FQNEAQ (reference sequence). V lost 5 bases, J lost 3 bases, and 20 bases lay in between. As DNA, the CDR3 is TGTGCCAGCAGCGATACCGTCCAGGGGAACTTCTACGAGCAGTACTTC. This encodes CASSDTVQGNFYEQYF. Full variable domain (rest looked up from reference TRBV7-9 and TRBJ2-7): DTGVSQNPRHKITKRGQNVTFRCDPISEHNRLYWYRQTLGQGPEFLTYFQNEAQLEKSRLLSDRFSAERPKGSFSTLEIQRTEQGDSAMYLCASSDTVQGNFYEQYFGPGTRLTVT.

This clone occurred once. The chain uses TRBV18 and TRBJ2-1; D gene unclear. In germline, CDR1 is KGHSH, CDR2 LQKENI. The ends were cut back, 3 bases at V and 3 bases at J, with 12 bases in the middle. The CDR3 length is 15 residues. Written as DNA, the CDR3 is TGTGCCAGCTCACCGCAGGTCTCAAGCTACAATGAGCAGTTCTTC. Encoded protein: CASSPQVSSYNEQFF. Using reference TRBV18 and TRBJ2-1 for the parts outside the CDR3, the full variable domain is NAGVMQNPRHLVRRRGQEARLRCSPMKGHSHVYWYRQLPEEGLKFMVYLQKENIIDESGMPKERFSAEFPKEGPSILRIQQVVRGDSAAYFCASSPQVSSYNEQFFGPGTRLTVL.

The chain links TRBV28 to TRBJ2-4, with TRBD1 as a possible D gene (6 bases). V was shortened by 3 bases and J by 11 bases, with 23 bases between the two germline ends. CDR1 MDHEN and CDR2 SYDVKM come from the germline V gene. There are 16 residues in the CDR3. DNA for the CDR3: TGTGCCAGCAGTTTGATCCGGTCTACAGGGCAGCCTCTTCAGTACTTC. Its translation: CASSLIRSTGQPLQYF.

This chain connects TRBV19 to TRBJ2-2; weak D call: TRBD2 (6 bases). Germline CDR1 and CDR2: LNHDA and SQIVND (reference sequence). This CDR3 has 18 amino acids. The germline V and J ends were trimmed by 0 bases and 3 bases, with 17 bases remaining between them. The CDR3 sequence is CASSIDLRRDSYTGELFF. The DNA for the CDR3 is TGTGCCAGTAGTATAGACCTCCGCCGGGACTCTTACACCGGGGAGCTGTTTTTT.

For this clone: The final CDR3 position lacks the conserved phenylalanine or tryptophan, pointing to a likely read error. V and J are TRBV5-1 and TRBJ1-2, with D perhaps matching TRBD1 (6 bases). V dropped 4 bases and J dropped 4 bases, with 14 bases sitting between them. CDR3 length: 14 amino acids. CDR1 and CDR2 from the germline V gene are SGHRS and YFSETQ. The CDR3 reads CASSQAGVGYGYTL. The CDR3 DNA is TGCGCCAGCAGCCAGGCAGGGGTAGGCTATGGCTACACCCTC.